The rows below give T cell receptor beta chains drawn from one sample of a study of blood T cell repertoires in COVID-19. The protocol was immunoSEQ multiplex PCR, while the TCRdb copy is restricted to in-frame clones and leaves out a portion. The sample yields 150,000 to 200,000 clones, roughly four fifths seen once. The sequenced material came from peripheral blood. Receptor source: a human donor in a cohort sampled during active COVID-19. Both conserved end residues are part of each CDR3. The order of the fields is V gene, CDR3 protein.

>TRBV14
CASSPRQVQETQYF
>TRBV19
CASSTFNEQFF
>TRBV9
CASSVGGGTGELFF
>TRBV6-8
CASSAQGGSNQPQHF
>TRBV6-5
CASSFSRRGYYNEQFF
>TRBV19
CASSTGLAGGREQYF
>TRBV29-1
CSVSGTSGRGDTQYF
>TRBV28
CASSFGGTVSSGANVLTF
>TRBV27
CASSFAREGNVATETQYF
>TRBV6-4
CASSDSGVEQFF
>TRBV29-1
CSLRDSQETQYF
>TRBV27
CASRLGTEAFF
>TRBV7-2
CASSLAQSGHSYEQYF
>TRBV7-9
CASSSTSSGGNTIYF
>TRBV6-1
CASSEGQTGARGNSPLHF
>TRBV18
CASSTNRDQPQHF
>TRBV24-1
CATSDFPGASTDTQYF
>TRBV15
CATSRSTGFNNEQFF
>TRBV19
CASTHYGGRVAYGYTF
>TRBV19
CASSITAGGPYEQYF
>TRBV10-3
CAISPGSEQYF
>TRBV15
CATSRDLLAGGTDTQYF
>TRBV7-2
CASSLRTGGGWNTEAFF
>TRBV19
CASSFRGVPNQPQHF
>TRBV9
CASSTGQGYGYTF
>TRBV18
CASSPSGGQNTEAFF
>TRBV7-3
CASSERAGWSSYNEQFF
>TRBV10-3
CAIRFEGGDDEQYF
>TRBV4-2
CASSQDLNREETQYF
>TRBV12-5
CASGWDRDPMEKLFF
>TRBV29-1
CSLGADSGNTIYF
>TRBV5-6
CASSLDRASDEQYF
>TRBV6-5
CASTGGAQDTEAFF
>TRBV7-9
CASTGQSNTEAFF
>TRBV11-2
CASSDRTGGNSPLHF
>TRBV30
CAWSGQSEAFF
>TRBV6-4
CASSDRGEAFF
>TRBV30
CAWSVIVGHNEQFF
>TRBV6-6
CASDRGLNEQFF
>TRBV19
CASSIGGGQGSQPQHF
>TRBV28
CASSKNRVNYGYTF
>TRBV6-5
CASSGRERDQPQHF
>TRBV2
CASSAPRGQGTDTQYF
>TRBV5-1
CASSRGNRDTYNEQFF
>TRBV11-3
CASSLDRGTSPLHF
>TRBV7-9
CASSWETGYRETQYF
>TRBV30
CARGGVVGGHEQFF
>TRBV10-3
CAISESSGAAKNIQYF
>TRBV5-6
CASSSPGQGKETQYF
>TRBV7-2
CASRQPGLAGLAKNIQYF
>TRBV20-1
CSASSAGSYEQYF
>TRBV27
CASRGDYFSSSYEQYF
>TRBV2
CARSPRDRGVGGYTF
>TRBV7-9
CASNPLQSPNTEAFF